This T cell receptor (beta chain) was sequenced during a study of PD-1 blockade in classical Hodgkin lymphoma. Overall study results and limits: Initiation of nivolumab under 1 year after ASCT led to exclusion of patients.

The time point is: cycle 4 day 1 (C4D1), after about 6 weeks of nivolumab. The patients all showed relapse after autologous stem cell transplantation, while their brentuximab vedotin exposure varied. Complete response, partial response or progressive disease constituted the best response categories observed. Only one count was recorded for this clone. What it recognizes is unknown. Some clones are missing from TCRdb's copy, which holds only in-frame ones; the method was immunoSEQ multiplex PCR. The data contain approximately 26,000 clones, just under 80% of them singletons. This CDR3 comprises 12 residues. CDR1 is SQVTM, CDR2 ANQGSEA, per germline. Deletions cut 7 bases from V and 0 bases from J, with 10 bases between.

The specimen was peripheral blood mononuclear cells (PBMCs), collected before the fourth cycle of nivolumab. This chain connects TRBV29-1 to TRBJ2-7; perhaps TRBD1 as D (5 bases). The receptor's source is a human donor with classical Hodgkin lymphoma. Written as DNA, the CDR3 is TGCAGCGCTAGGACACTCTCCTACGAGCAGTACTTC. Translation: CSARTLSYEQYF.